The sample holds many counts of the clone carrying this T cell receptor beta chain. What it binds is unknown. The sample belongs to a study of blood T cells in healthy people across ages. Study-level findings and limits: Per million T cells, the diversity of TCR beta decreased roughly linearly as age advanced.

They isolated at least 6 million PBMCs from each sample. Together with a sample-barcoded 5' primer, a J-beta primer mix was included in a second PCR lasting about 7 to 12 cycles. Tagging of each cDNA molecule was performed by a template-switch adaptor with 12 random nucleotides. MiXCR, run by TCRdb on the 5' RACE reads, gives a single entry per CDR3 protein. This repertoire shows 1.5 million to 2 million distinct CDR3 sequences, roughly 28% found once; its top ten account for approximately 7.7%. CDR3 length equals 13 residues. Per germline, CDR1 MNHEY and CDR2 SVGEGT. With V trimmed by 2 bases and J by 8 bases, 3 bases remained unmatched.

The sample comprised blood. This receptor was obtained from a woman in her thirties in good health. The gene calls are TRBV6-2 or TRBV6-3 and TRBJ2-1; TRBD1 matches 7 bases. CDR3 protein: CASSYDRVDEQFF. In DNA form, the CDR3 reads TGTGCCAGCAGTTACGACAGGGTCGATGAGCAGTTCTTC.